Shown below are 32 T cell receptor beta chains from a single sample sequenced in a study of blood T cell repertoires in COVID-19. Profiled with immunoSEQ multiplex PCR; TCRdb holds only in-frame clones, not every one. The profile shows approximately 300,000 clones, 90% of them singletons. Sequencing was done on a sample of peripheral blood. Receptors originate from a woman aged 25-40 years with COVID-19, enrolled during active disease.

V and J are TRBV7-9 and TRBJ1-1, with D perhaps TRBD1 (5 bases). The germline V gene encodes CDR1 SEHNR and CDR2 FQNEAQ (reference sequence). V was shortened by 1 base and J by 1 base, with 7 bases between the two germline ends. The CDR3 runs 14 residues. The CDR3 reads CASSLGTKNTEAFF. Here the CDR3 DNA reads TGTGCCAGCAGCTTAGGGACAAAGAACACTGAAGCTTTCTTT.

Regarding this clone: Additional DNA sequences in this sample encode the identical CDR3. The chain employs TRBV6-5 and TRBJ1-2, with 10 bases lining up with TRBD1. The CDR3 length is 14 residues. CDR1 MNHEY and CDR2 SVGAGI come from the germline V gene. V shed 6 bases, J shed 5 bases, and the junction held 6 bases outside the gene matches. The CDR3 nucleotides are TGTGCCAGCAGCCGGACAGGGGGTGGATATGGCTACACCTTC. Its translation: CASSRTGGGYGYTF.

This chain uses TRBV9 with TRBJ1-1; TRBD1 might be the D (5 bases). Germline CDR1 reads SGDLS; CDR2 reads YYNGEE. The CDR3 loop spans 15 amino acids. V lost 3 bases to trimming and J lost 2 bases, with 14 bases between them. CDR3 residues: CASSGQQAPNTEAFF. As DNA, the CDR3 is TGTGCCAGCAGCGGGCAACAGGCTCCCAACACTGAAGCTTTCTTT.

This chain connects TRBV5-1 to TRBJ1-3; 7 bases are a match to TRBD1. The junction had 4 bases not matched to a gene; V was cut back by 4 bases and J by 0 bases. Germline CDR1 SGHRS, CDR2 YFSETQ. The CDR3 has 15 amino acids. Written as DNA, the CDR3 is TGCGCCAGCAGCGCCGCAGGGGGCTCTGGAAACACCATATATTTT. Encoded protein: CASSAAGGSGNTIYF. Drawing the rest from reference TRBV5-1 and TRBJ1-3, the complete variable domain is KAGVTQTPRYLIKTRGQQVTLSCSPISGHRSVSWYQQTPGQGLQFLFEYFSETQRNKGNFPGRFSGRQFSNSRSEMNVSTLELGDSALYLCASSAAGGSGNTIYFGEGSWLTVV.

The chain joins TRBV7-8 to TRBJ1-2; D not certain. CDR3 length equals 13 residues. Trimming took off 5 bases at V and 8 bases at J, with 15 bases between the two ends. Germline CDR1 reads SGHVS; CDR2 reads FQNEAQ. The CDR3 nucleotides are TGTGCCAGCAGCCCCCGTCCCGAGCGGGGCTACACCTTC. Translation: CASSPRPERGYTF.

The chain is built from TRBV28 and TRBJ1-1; perhaps TRBD1 as D (5 bases). In germline, CDR1 is MDHEN, CDR2 SYDVKM. This CDR3 has 16 residues. V was cut by 6 bases and J by 1 base, with 18 bases left in between. The CDR3, as DNA: TGTGCCAGCAGCCCCCAGGGCTGGCGGGGGAACACTGAAGCTTTCTTT. It specifies CASSPQGWRGNTEAFF.

V gene TRBV2 combines with J gene TRBJ1-5; D gene ambiguous. Germline V gene sequence: CDR1 SNHLY, CDR2 FYNNEI. Trimming removed 0 bases from V and 2 bases from J, with 11 bases in between. CDR3 length: 16 residues. CDR3 amino acids: CASSEAVSAGNQPQHF. DNA for the CDR3: TGTGCCAGCAGTGAAGCGGTCTCGGCGGGCAATCAGCCCCAGCATTTT.

CDR3 bases: TGTGCCAGCAGTTACTCACTATCCAACTACAATGAGCAGTTCTTC. This codes for CASSYSLSNYNEQFF. This chain connects TRBV6-5 to TRBJ2-1; no reliable D call. This CDR3 spans 15 amino acids. V was pared by 0 bases and J by 3 bases, with 9 bases between. Germline V gives CDR1 MNHEY, CDR2 SVGAGI.

CDR3 residues: CAISLDSGYNEQFF. CDR3 nucleotides: TGTGCCATCAGCCTGGATAGCGGTTACAATGAGCAGTTCTTC. The chain links TRBV10-3 to TRBJ2-1; possibly TRBD2 for D (6 bases). The length of the CDR3 is 14 residues. In germline, CDR1 is ENHRY, CDR2 SYGVKD. V shed 6 bases and J shed 4 bases, with 13 bases lying between them.

The rearrangement links TRBV5-1 to TRBJ1-5; D not resolved. Germline lookup yields CDR1 SGHRS and CDR2 YFSETQ. The CDR3 length is 14 residues. Deletions cut 0 bases from V and 10 bases from J, with 14 bases between. The chain's CDR3 is CASSLASVDDPQHF. Here the CDR3 DNA reads TGCGCCAGCAGCTTGGCGTCAGTTGATGATCCCCAGCATTTT. The whole variable domain, filled in from reference TRBV5-1 and TRBJ1-5, reads KAGVTQTPRYLIKTRGQQVTLSCSPISGHRSVSWYQQTPGQGLQFLFEYFSETQRNKGNFPGRFSGRQFSNSRSEMNVSTLELGDSALYLCASSLASVDDPQHFGDGTRLSIL.

The chain combines TRBV29-1 with TRBJ2-3; TRBD2 might be the D (6 bases). The CDR3 runs 17 residues. Deletions cut 1 base from V and 6 bases from J, with 23 bases between. The germline CDR1 and CDR2 sequences are SQVTM and ANQGSEA. The CDR3: CSVEGGVWRGRRDTQYF. CDR3 nucleotides: TGCAGCGTTGAAGGCGGAGTATGGCGAGGGAGGCGGGATACGCAGTATTTT.

This chain links TRBV9 with TRBJ1-2; D ambiguous. The germline gives CDR1 SGDLS, CDR2 YYNGEE. This CDR3 is built from 14 residues. With 0 bases removed from V and 4 bases from J, the gap between germline ends came to 10 bases. The CDR3 DNA reads TGTGCCAGCAGCGTAGCTACAACAGCCTATGGCTACACCTTC. Translating gives CASSVATTAYGYTF.

The chain has TRBV4-1 and TRBJ2-1; TRBD2 matches at 7 bases. Germline-derived CDR1 and CDR2 are MGHRA and YSYEKL. This CDR3 contains 17 residues. V was pared by 6 bases and J by 2 bases, with 13 bases of the junction left unmatched. The DNA of the CDR3 is TGCGCCAGCAGACCGACGGCGGGAGAGGGAACCTACAATGAGCAGTTCTTC. Its protein is CASRPTAGEGTYNEQFF.

The rearrangement links TRBV7-8 to TRBJ2-1, with 13 bases that match TRBD2. Germline CDR1 and CDR2: SGHVS and FQNEAQ. The V gene end was trimmed by 1 base and the J gene end by 6 bases; junction bases not matched to a gene: 0. This CDR3 has 15 residues. The CDR3: CASSLGTSGGNEQFF. In DNA form, the CDR3 reads TGTGCCAGCAGCTTAGGGACTAGCGGGGGCAATGAGCAGTTCTTC.

The chain carries TRBV7-9 and TRBJ2-7; D ambiguous. The CDR3 is made up of 15 amino acids. Germline CDR1 SEHNR, CDR2 FQNEAQ (reference sequence). The ends were cut back, 2 bases at V and 2 bases at J, with 13 bases in the middle. The chain's CDR3 is CASSLSTGLAYEQYF. The CDR3, as DNA: TGTGCCAGCAGCTTATCTACCGGGTTAGCCTACGAGCAGTACTTC.

This chain uses TRBV7-6 with TRBJ2-7, with 7 bases aligning to TRBD2. The CDR3 is 12 amino acids. The V and J ends lost 4 bases and 12 bases, in that order; junction bases with no gene match: 9. Germline-derived CDR1 and CDR2 are SGHVS and FNYEAQ. The CDR3: CASSSLAETAYF. The CDR3 region has the DNA TGTGCCAGCAGCTCGCTAGCGGAGACAGCGTACTTC.

The chain joins TRBV28 to TRBJ2-3; no clear D gene. The V end lost 6 bases, the J end lost 6 bases, and 16 bases lay between the germline ends. The CDR3 has 14 residues. The germline V gene has CDR1 MDHEN and CDR2 SYDVKM. The CDR3 bases are TGTGCCAGCAGCCCATCGGTAACTCCCGATACGCAGTATTTT. Amino acid sequence: CASSPSVTPDTQYF.

The chain uses TRBV11-3 and TRBJ2-3, with 9 bases identical to TRBD2. CDR3 length equals 16 residues. Germline V gene sequence: CDR1 SGHNT, CDR2 YENEEA. After removal of 5 bases from V and 0 bases from J, the junction contained 6 bases not matched to a gene. CDR3 sequence (DNA): TGTGCCAGCAGCAAGCGGGAGGACCCAAGCACAGATACGCAGTATTTT. Encoded protein: CASSKREDPSTDTQYF.

The V gene is TRBV4-3, the J gene TRBJ1-3; D unresolved. With 3 bases removed from V and 4 bases from J, the gap between germline ends came to 10 bases. CDR3 length: 14 residues. Germline CDR1 and CDR2: LGHNA and YSLEER. CDR3: CASSHRGSGNTIYF. CDR3 coding DNA: TGCGCCAGCAGCCACCGGGGATCGGGAAACACCATATATTTT.

The rearrangement uses TRBV3-1 (or the pseudogene TRBV3-2) and TRBJ2-5, with D unresolved. Germline V gene lookup returns CDR1 LGHDT and CDR2 YNNKEL (reference sequence). Trimming stripped 1 base from V and 0 bases from J, with 6 bases between. CDR3 size: 14 residues. CDR3: CASSQGPYQETQYF. The CDR3 DNA is TGTGCCAGCAGCCAAGGGCCGTACCAAGAGACCCAGTACTTC.

The V and J genes are TRBV6-6 and TRBJ1-3; D might be TRBD1 (6 bases). This CDR3 has 12 residues. Germline V lookup: CDR1 MNHNY, CDR2 SVGAGI (reference sequence). Trimming took 5 bases from V and 12 from J, leaving 14 bases between them. CDR3 bases: TGTGCCAGCAGTGCGCACAGGGAGTACATATATTTT. Translated: CASSAHREYIYF.

V usage is TRBV28 and J usage is TRBJ2-7; 7 bases fit TRBD2. The CDR3 length is 15 residues. The V gene's germline CDR1 is MDHEN and CDR2 SYDVKM. J lost 0 bases, V lost 2 bases, and 4 bases had no gene match. The CDR3 here is CASSLGAGASYEQYF. In DNA form, the CDR3 reads TGTGCCAGCAGTTTAGGGGCGGGAGCCTCCTACGAGCAGTACTTC.

This rearrangement joins TRBV30 to TRBJ1-5; the D gene is possibly TRBD1 (5 bases). The CDR3 extends over 15 amino acids. With 0 bases removed from V and 7 bases from J, the gap between germline ends came to 16 bases. Germline assignment: CDR1 GTSNPN and CDR2 SVGIG (reference sequence). The CDR3 nucleotides read TGTGCCTGGAGTGTAAGCCCGAAACAGGAGCAGCCCCAGCATTTT. Protein: CAWSVSPKQEQPQHF. The whole variable domain, filled in from reference TRBV30 and TRBJ1-5, reads SQTIHQWPATLVQPVGSPLSLECTVEGTSNPNLYWYRQAAGRGLQLLFYSVGIGQISSEVPQNLSASRPQDRQFILSSKKLLLSDSGFYLCAWSVSPKQEQPQHFGDGTRLSIL.

This chain connects TRBV13 to TRBJ1-2, with 12 bases that match TRBD1. This CDR3 is 13 amino acids long. CDR1 is PRHDT, CDR2 FYEKMQ, per germline (reference sequence). Trimming took 9 bases from V and 9 from J; bases not matched to a gene: 8. The CDR3 sequence: CASNRDRGQSYTF. The CDR3 region has the DNA TGTGCCAGTAACCGGGACAGGGGGCAAAGCTACACCTTC. Looking up the rest from reference TRBV13 and TRBJ1-2 gives the full variable domain: AAGVIQSPRHLIKEKRETATLKCYPIPRHDTVYWYQQGPGQDPQFLISFYEKMQSDKGSIPDRFSAQQFSDYHSELNMSSLELGDSALYFCASNRDRGQSYTFGSGTRLTVV.

The rearrangement joins TRBV19 to TRBJ2-3; TRBD2 aligns across 12 bases. CDR1 and CDR2 (germline): LNHDA, SQIVND (reference sequence). This CDR3 is built from 17 residues. J lost 5 bases, V lost 4 bases, and 10 bases had no gene match. CDR3 DNA sequence: TGTGCCAGTAGTACACGACTAGCGGGAGAGTTCGGAGATACGCAGTATTTT. Its protein is CASSTRLAGEFGDTQYF.

This chain uses TRBV27 with TRBJ2-2, with 8 bases that match TRBD1. The CDR3 is 15 amino acids. The V gene's germline CDR1 is MNHEY and CDR2 SMNVEV (reference sequence). V was clipped by 5 bases and J by 4 bases; unmatched bases: 6. CDR3 region: CASSPDRVVTGELFF. CDR3 bases: TGTGCCAGCAGTCCGGACAGGGTCGTCACCGGGGAGCTGTTTTTT.

Note on this clone: The same CDR3 can be traced to other DNA sequences in this sample. The chain links TRBV11-2 to TRBJ1-6, with 9 bases aligning to TRBD1. The CDR3 totals 14 residues. Per the germline V gene, CDR1 is SGHAT and CDR2 is FQNNGV. V trimming: 6 bases; J trimming: 7 bases; junction bases outside the gene matches: 4. For the CDR3, the DNA is TGTGCCAGCAGTCTGACAGGGGGAAATTCACCCCTCCACTTT. This sequence encodes CASSLTGGNSPLHF.

The gene calls are TRBV24-1 and TRBJ2-2; 8 bases agree with TRBD1. The length of the CDR3 is 16 residues. Trimming removed 4 bases from V and 6 bases from J; junction bases left unmatched: 9. The germline V gene has CDR1 KGHDR and CDR2 SFDVKD. CDR3 loop: CATSDPRTGRPGELFF. Here the CDR3 DNA reads TGTGCCACCAGTGACCCCAGGACAGGGAGACCCGGGGAGCTGTTTTTT.

A single count supports this clone. The chain employs TRBV9 and TRBJ2-1; TRBD2 matches at 12 bases. Germline assignment: CDR1 SGDLS and CDR2 YYNGEE. The CDR3 is 16 amino acids. V trimming: 0 bases; J trimming: 7 bases; junction bases outside the gene matches: 5. In nucleotides, the CDR3 is TGTGCCAGCAGCGTAGCTCCTCTAGCGGGGGGGAATGAGCAGTTCTTC. Its translation: CASSVAPLAGGNEQFF.

There are a few counts of this clone. The rearrangement uses TRBV7-6 and TRBJ2-3, with TRBD2 matching 13 bases. Germline V gene lookup returns CDR1 SGHVS and CDR2 FNYEAQ. This CDR3 has 16 residues. V trimming: 2 bases; J trimming: 6 bases; junction bases outside the gene matches: 5. CDR3 coding DNA: TGTGCCAGCAGCTTATTACTAGCGGGAGGGCGTGATACGCAGTATTTT. Its translation: CASSLLLAGGRDTQYF.

This chain links TRBV5-6 with TRBJ1-2, with 8 bases aligning to TRBD1. CDR1 SGHDT and CDR2 YYEEEE come from the germline V gene. CDR3 length: 15 residues. With V trimmed by 3 bases and J by 6 bases, 10 bases remained unmatched. The CDR3 protein is CASSYYGTGTNGYTF. The CDR3 region has the DNA TGTGCCAGCAGCTATTATGGGACAGGTACAAATGGCTACACCTTC. Using reference TRBV5-6 and TRBJ1-2 for the parts outside the CDR3, the full variable domain is DAGVTQSPTHLIKTRGQQVTLRCSPKSGHDTVSWYQQALGQGPQFIFQYYEEEERQRGNFPDRFSGHQFPNYSSELNVNALLLGDSALYLCASSYYGTGTNGYTFGSGTRLTVV.

The rearrangement links TRBV4-3 to TRBJ2-1; 8 nucleotides match TRBD2. After removal of 0 bases from V and 3 bases from J, the junction contained 4 bases not matched to a gene. Per the germline V gene, CDR1 is LGHNA and CDR2 is YSLEER. There are 16 residues in the CDR3. The DNA for the CDR3 is TGCGCCAGCAGCCAAGATAGGCGGGAGGTCTACAATGAGCAGTTCTTC. Amino acid sequence: CASSQDRREVYNEQFF.